The TCR beta chain described here comes from a study of T cells after yellow fever vaccination. Looking at the study overall: The fractions with low cell numbers were processed using SMART-Seq v4 Ultra Low Input. Study conclusions and caveats: Within FACS-sorted repertoires, abundant clonotypes contaminating from the bulk population could be present. Peaking faster, on day 5 versus 15, the secondary response was nonetheless weaker.

Production of TCR cDNA was by 5'RACE template switching, which also added a universal primer site and UMIs. TCRdb passed the 5' RACE reads through MiXCR, listing each CDR3 protein once. This table has 500,000 to 650,000 distinct CDR3 sequences, roughly 12% appearing once. Germline V gene sequence: CDR1 SGHRS, CDR2 YFSETQ. The CDR3 loop spans 15 amino acids. After removal of 5 bases from V and 3 bases from J, the junction contained 8 bases not matched to a gene. Regarding this clonotype: Antigen specificity is unknown.

This sample comprised PBMCs, obtained on the day of the yellow fever booster vaccination. The receptor comes from a man in his thirties or forties who received the YFV17D yellow fever vaccine. The chain uses TRBV5-1 and TRBJ2-1; 7 positions agree with TRBD1. CDR3 sequence: CASRGQAWGYNEQFF. For the CDR3, the DNA is TGCGCCAGCAGAGGACAGGCTTGGGGCTACAATGAGCAGTTCTTC.